Shown below are 25 T cell receptor beta chains from a single sample sequenced in a study of blood T cell repertoires in COVID-19 (dated by TCRdb to 2020 to 2021). Libraries were prepared through the immunoSEQ multiplex PCR assay. The immuneACCESS repertoire file appears here via TCRdb, limited to in-frame rearrangements. These files lack a portion of the clones; in checked studies, under half of the deficit traces to unresolved V genes, and the cause of the others is not known. The sample profile shows 150,000 or so clones; around 80% of them were found once. Jointly, the top ten make up roughly 15% of the sample. The sequenced sample was peripheral blood. Receptor source: a human donor with acute or convalescent COVID-19. The donor label of this sample is uncertain.

The rearrangement uses TRBV30 and TRBJ1-5; D is uncertain. V lost 4 bases and J 5 bases, leaving 12 bases between the germline ends. Germline V gene data show CDR1 as GTSNPN and CDR2 as SVGIG (reference sequence). CDR3 length equals 13 residues. The chain's CDR3 is CAWTTAADQPQHF. CDR3 nucleotides: TGTGCCTGGACTACAGCGGCCGATCAGCCCCAGCATTTT.

The V and J genes are TRBV27 and TRBJ1-6; TRBD1 matches at 7 bases. Germline V CDR1 and CDR2: MNHEY, SMNVEV (reference sequence). V lost 4 bases to trimming and J lost 9 bases; unmatched junction nucleotides: 9. This CDR3 comprises 15 residues. The CDR3 protein is CASSSLGQGGSPLHF. The CDR3 region has the DNA TGTGCCAGCAGTTCCCTAGGGCAGGGGGGTTCACCCCTCCACTTT.

As for this clone: Other DNA sequences of this sample code for an identical CDR3. This chain joins TRBV5-1 and TRBJ2-3, with D perhaps matching TRBD2 (5 bases). The CDR3 is 13 amino acids. Germline-derived CDR1 and CDR2 are SGHRS and YFSETQ. V was trimmed by 4 bases and J by 5 bases, leaving 11 bases between them. The CDR3 here is CASSPLRGDTQYF. CDR3 in DNA: TGCGCCAGCAGCCCCCTTCGGGGAGATACGCAGTATTTT.

The J gene is TRBJ1-5, the V gene TRBV6-2 or TRBV6-3; 7 bases fit TRBD1. The CDR3 is made up of 18 amino acids. J lost 0 bases, V lost 0 bases, and 8 bases had no gene match. CDR1 and CDR2 from the germline V gene are MNHEY and SVGEGT. This CDR3 reads CASSYSQGSYYSNQPQHF. The CDR3 DNA is TGTGCCAGCAGTTACTCACAGGGGTCCTACTATAGCAATCAGCCCCAGCATTTT.

The gene calls are TRBV5-1 and TRBJ2-3; possible D gene TRBD2, 6 bases. The CDR3 length is 16 residues. The V gene's germline CDR1 is SGHRS and CDR2 YFSETQ. The V end lost 0 bases, the J end lost 3 bases, and 14 bases lay between the germline ends. The CDR3 loop reads CASSLDTGAGTDTQYF. In nucleotides, the CDR3 is TGCGCCAGCAGCTTGGATACGGGTGCGGGAACAGATACGCAGTATTTT.

The chain recombines TRBV5-5 with TRBJ1-2; D gene ambiguous. Germline values: CDR1 SGHKS, CDR2 YYEKEE (reference sequence). This CDR3 is built from 12 residues. V shed 6 bases and J shed 3 bases, with 9 bases lying between them. The CDR3 is CASTIRDYGYTF. For the CDR3, the DNA is TGTGCCAGCACGATTCGAGACTATGGCTACACCTTC.

V usage is TRBV27 and J usage is TRBJ2-7, with 7 bases identical to TRBD1. CDR1 is MNHEY, CDR2 SMNVEV, per germline (reference sequence). With V trimmed by 6 bases and J by 0 bases, 11 bases remained unmatched. CDR3 length: 16 amino acids. The CDR3 bases are TGTGCCAGCAGCCTCCGACAGGGAATAGCCTCCTACGAGCAGTACTTC. It codes for CASSLRQGIASYEQYF.

This chain connects TRBV5-1 to TRBJ1-2; tentatively, D is TRBD1 (6 bases). There are 15 residues in the CDR3. Trimming removed 0 bases from V and 7 bases from J, with 16 bases in between. Germline-derived CDR1 and CDR2 are SGHRS and YFSETQ. This chain's CDR3 is CASSLVAGTIGGYTF. CDR3 in DNA: TGCGCCAGCAGCTTGGTAGCCGGGACAATTGGTGGCTACACCTTC.

The chain recombines TRBV7-9 with TRBJ1-3; 8 bases agree with TRBD1. The CDR3 is 16 residues long. Germline V gives CDR1 SEHNR, CDR2 FQNEAQ (reference sequence). J was trimmed by 3 bases and V by 3 bases; bases with no gene match: 7. CDR3 in DNA: TGTGCCAGCAGCTTGTTCGGCAGGGGGCTTGGAAACACCATATATTTT. Translated: CASSLFGRGLGNTIYF.

This chain uses TRBV7-9 with TRBJ1-2, with D hard to call. The CDR3 is 13 amino acids. Germline values: CDR1 SEHNR, CDR2 FQNEAQ (reference sequence). V lost 3 bases, J lost 6 bases, and 11 bases lay in between. The CDR3 DNA is TGTGCCAGCAGCTTTTTGGGGAGTGATGGCTACACCTTC. The encoded protein is CASSFLGSDGYTF.

This clone has a single count. The CDR3 sequence: CASSEETGGSGYTF. CDR3 in DNA: TGTGCCAGCAGTGAAGAGACAGGGGGCTCGGGCTACACCTTC. V and J are TRBV6-1 and TRBJ1-2; 10 nucleotides agree with TRBD1. The CDR3 has 14 residues. Germline trimming cut 1 base from V and 8 bases from J; bases unmatched to any gene: 4. The germline V gene encodes CDR1 MNHNS and CDR2 SASEGT.

The chain combines TRBV9 with TRBJ2-7; D is perhaps TRBD1 (6 bases). V gave up 0 bases and J gave up 2 bases, with 9 bases separating them. CDR1 is SGDLS and CDR2 is YYNGEE in the germline V gene. There are 14 residues in the CDR3. CDR3 in DNA: TGTGCCAGCAGCGTAGGGACAGTGGCCTACGAGCAGTACTTC. Its protein product is CASSVGTVAYEQYF.

J is TRBJ2-5 and V is TRBV7-2, with 10 bases that match TRBD2. J lost 5 bases, V lost 5 bases, and 8 bases had no gene match. The CDR3 extends over 15 amino acids. The V gene's germline CDR1 is SGHTA and CDR2 FQGNSA. Written as DNA, the CDR3 is TGTGCCAGCAGCCAAAGCGGGGGGGCCCCCGAGACCCAGTACTTC. Amino acids: CASSQSGGAPETQYF.

The chain joins TRBV11-3 to TRBJ2-2, with D perhaps TRBD2 (7 bases). This CDR3 is 16 amino acids long. The V end was cut by 3 bases, the J end by 3 bases, with 14 bases between. Germline V gives CDR1 SGHNT, CDR2 YENEEA. Here the CDR3 DNA reads TGTGCCAGCAGCTTGAGGGGAGGGGGTTACACCGGGGAGCTGTTTTTT. It yields the protein CASSLRGGGYTGELFF.

The table lists this clone with a few counts. The CDR3 reads CASSYAGTSLGNEQFF. CDR3 bases: TGTGCCAGCAGTTACGCCGGGACTAGTTTGGGGAATGAGCAGTTCTTC. V usage is TRBV6-5 and J usage is TRBJ2-1; TRBD2 aligns across 8 bases. The CDR3 has 16 residues. Germline CDR1 MNHEY, CDR2 SVGAGI. The junction had 10 bases not matched to a gene; V was cut back by 2 bases and J by 7 bases.

This rearrangement joins TRBV3-1 (or the pseudogene TRBV3-2) to TRBJ1-2; tentatively, D is TRBD1 (6 bases). Deletions cut 4 bases from V and 4 bases from J, with 13 bases between. Germline assignment: CDR1 LGHDT and CDR2 YNNKEL (reference sequence). The CDR3 spans 14 residues. Here the CDR3 reads CASSPLTGVYGYTF. CDR3 in DNA: TGTGCCAGCAGCCCCCTGACAGGAGTCTATGGCTACACCTTC.

This clone was observed a handful of times. V is TRBV5-1 and J is TRBJ1-6; D not resolved. Trimming left V 0 bases short and J 0 bases short, with 4 bases between. The germline V gene encodes CDR1 SGHRS and CDR2 YFSETQ. The CDR3 extends over 15 amino acids. The CDR3 nucleotides are TGCGCCAGCAGCTTGGTGAGCTCCTATAATTCACCCCTCCACTTT. Protein sequence: CASSLVSSYNSPLHF.

This clone is a singleton in its sample. This chain connects TRBV6-1 to TRBJ2-2; TRBD1 is a possible D gene (6 bases). CDR3 length: 15 amino acids. Per the germline V gene, CDR1 is MNHNS and CDR2 is SASEGT. V lost 1 base to trimming and J lost 5 bases, with 11 bases between them. CDR3 residues: CASSEDYRVTGELFF. The CDR3 coding sequence is TGTGCCAGCAGTGAAGACTACAGGGTGACCGGGGAGCTGTTTTTT.

The V call is TRBV5-1, the J call TRBJ1-4; the match to TRBD1 covers 11 bases. With V trimmed by 4 bases and J by 8 bases, 4 bases remained unmatched. The CDR3 spans 14 residues. CDR1 and CDR2 (germline): SGHRS, YFSETQ. CDR3 loop: CASSRGTGGEKLFF. The DNA for the CDR3 is TGCGCCAGCAGCCGCGGGACAGGGGGAGAAAAACTGTTTTTT.

The V call is TRBV7-2, the J call TRBJ2-1, with TRBD1 matching 9 bases. Losses at the gene ends were 7 bases for V and 5 bases for J; bases not matched to a gene: 6. This CDR3 has 14 amino acids. The V gene's germline CDR1 is SGHTA and CDR2 FQGNSA. The CDR3 loop is CASKQGATNNEQFF. CDR3 DNA sequence: TGTGCCAGCAAACAGGGGGCTACCAACAATGAGCAGTTCTTC. Based on the CDR3 plus reference TRBV7-2 and TRBJ2-1, the full variable domain is GAGVSQSPSNKVTEKGKDVELRCDPISGHTALYWYRQSLGQGLEFLIYFQGNSAPDKSGLPSDRFSAERTGGSVSTLTIQRTQQEDSAVYLCASKQGATNNEQFFGPGTRLTVL.

This chain joins TRBV3-1 (or the pseudogene TRBV3-2) and TRBJ2-5, with a tentative D call TRBD2 (7 bases). Germline V lookup: CDR1 LGHDT, CDR2 YNNKEL (reference sequence). CDR3 length: 15 residues. V was clipped by 0 bases and J by 2 bases, with 10 bases between them. CDR3 residues: CASSQERGGQETQYF. The CDR3 bases are TGTGCCAGCAGCCAAGAGAGGGGGGGGCAAGAGACCCAGTACTTC.

This CDR3 reads CASSWTSGGASHEQFF. CDR3 DNA: TGTGCCAGCAGCTGGACTAGCGGGGGGGCCTCCCATGAGCAGTTCTTC. The V call is TRBV11-1, the J call TRBJ2-1, with 15 bases fitting TRBD2. J lost 8 bases, V lost 4 bases, and 6 bases had no gene match. Germline CDR1 and CDR2: SGHAT and FQDESV (reference sequence). The CDR3 has 16 residues.

In regard to this clone: Germline is not matched at one junction end, which may reflect a read error. The V and J genes are TRBV10-2 and TRBJ2-7, with D perhaps TRBD2 (5 bases). The CDR3 is 12 amino acids. Per germline, CDR1 WSHSY and CDR2 SAAADI. The CDR3 sequence: CASSEMGSGLDF. CDR3 coding DNA: TGCGCCAGCAGTGAGATGGGTAGTGGACTCGACTTC.

CDR3 sequence reads: CASSQDRVAEQYF. CDR3 coding DNA: TGTGCCAGCAGCCAAGATCGGGTTGCCGAGCAGTACTTC. This chain joins TRBV3-1 (or the pseudogene TRBV3-2) and TRBJ2-7; unclear D gene. Germline V gene lookup returns CDR1 LGHDT and CDR2 YNNKEL (reference sequence). V dropped 0 bases and J dropped 6 bases, with 9 bases sitting between them. The CDR3 runs 13 residues.

About this clone: The same CDR3 is also encoded by other DNA sequences in this sample. The J gene is TRBJ2-1, the V gene TRBV18; the match to TRBD2 covers 10 bases. Trimming took 2 bases from V and 4 from J; bases not matched to a gene: 2. This CDR3 has 15 amino acids. Per germline, CDR1 KGHSH and CDR2 LQKENI. CDR3: CASSPERGGYNEQFF. CDR3 DNA: TGTGCCAGCTCACCAGAGCGGGGGGGGTACAATGAGCAGTTCTTC. The full variable domain, in which reference TRBV18 and TRBJ2-1 provide the parts outside the CDR3, is NAGVMQNPRHLVRRRGQEARLRCSPMKGHSHVYWYRQLPEEGLKFMVYLQKENIIDESGMPKERFSAEFPKEGPSILRIQQVVRGDSAAYFCASSPERGGYNEQFFGPGTRLTVL.